These 25 T cell receptor beta chains were all obtained from the same sample, sequenced in a study of shared clonotypes between healthy human individuals. Produced via immunoSEQ multiplex PCR; TCRdb's table is partial and in-frame only. In the table there are about 2.3 million clones, 80% to 95% of which are singletons. The sample was naive CD4+ T cells from PBMCs. The sample's subset: CD45RA+ positively selected. The receptors were gathered from a man between 18 and 29 years old in good health. Some clones in this sample may be carry-over from other donors' samples.

V usage is TRBV5-4 and J usage is TRBJ2-2; tentative D call: TRBD1 (6 bases). CDR1 SGHNT and CDR2 YYREEE come from the germline V gene (reference sequence). The V gene lost 3 bases and the J gene lost 1 base, with 16 bases spanning the gap. This CDR3 spans 17 amino acids. CDR3 loop: CASSSVLRGKNTGELFF. CDR3 DNA: TGTGCCAGCAGCTCAGTCCTGAGGGGGAAGAACACCGGGGAGCTGTTTTTT.

The chain joins TRBV15 to TRBJ1-1; unclear D gene. Per the germline V gene, CDR1 is LNHNV and CDR2 is YYDKDF (reference sequence). V was pared by 3 bases and J by 4 bases, with 9 bases between. The CDR3 has 13 residues. This CDR3 reads CATSSNLGTEAFF. The CDR3 nucleotides are TGTGCCACCAGCAGTAACTTGGGCACTGAAGCTTTCTTT.

The rearrangement joins TRBV25-1 to TRBJ2-2, with TRBD1 identical over 7 bases. This CDR3 is 16 amino acids long. The junction had 10 bases not matched to a gene; V was cut back by 5 bases and J by 4 bases. The germline gives CDR1 MGHDK, CDR2 SYGVNS. This chain's CDR3 is CASSSTGAPSTGELFF. The DNA of the CDR3 is TGTGCCAGCAGTTCCACAGGGGCGCCGAGCACCGGGGAGCTGTTTTTT.

The chain links TRBV10-3 to TRBJ2-7, with 10 bases fitting TRBD2. The CDR3 spans 14 residues. Germline trimming cut 6 bases from V and 5 bases from J; bases unmatched to any gene: 7. In germline, CDR1 is ENHRY, CDR2 SYGVKD. The CDR3 DNA reads as TGTGCCATCAGGACCGGGACTAGCGTACACGAGCAGTACTTC. This sequence encodes CAIRTGTSVHEQYF.

This clone was observed a handful of times. Possible read error: a much larger clone is one base away. The chain couples TRBV7-9 to TRBJ1-1, with D perhaps TRBD1 (6 bases). This CDR3 region has 13 residues. The germline gives CDR1 SEHNR, CDR2 FQNEAQ (reference sequence). V was shortened by 6 bases and J by 1 base, with 9 bases between the two germline ends. CDR3 coding DNA: TGTGCCAGCAGTCAACAGGGGAACACTGAAGCTTTCTTT. Its protein product is CASSQQGNTEAFF.

This chain links TRBV6-1 with TRBJ2-7; possibly TRBD1 for D (6 bases). CDR1 and CDR2 (germline): MNHNS, SASEGT. This CDR3 comprises 15 residues. V lost 6 bases and J lost 0, with 15 bases in between. CDR3 region: CASRTTGSSSYEQYF. As DNA, the CDR3 is TGTGCCAGCAGGACAACAGGGTCCAGCTCCTACGAGCAGTACTTC.

The chain is built from TRBV30 and TRBJ1-2, with D perhaps matching TRBD1 (6 bases). Germline V gene sequence: CDR1 GTSNPN, CDR2 SVGIG (reference sequence). The CDR3 has 13 amino acids. Trimming left V 4 bases short and J 2 bases short, with 11 bases between. DNA of the CDR3: TGTGCCTGGATTGGGGGCTGGAACTATGGCTACACCTTC. Encoded protein: CAWIGGWNYGYTF.

Here the CDR3 reads CASSNTRVYSNQPQHF. For the CDR3, the DNA is TGTGCCAGCAGTAATACTAGGGTTTATAGCAATCAGCCCCAGCATTTT. The chain uses TRBV28 and TRBJ1-5; D is unresolved. The CDR3 runs to 16 residues. The germline V gene encodes CDR1 MDHEN and CDR2 SYDVKM. The ends were cut back, 5 bases at V and 0 bases at J, with 14 bases in the middle.

The chain has TRBV5-1 and TRBJ1-2; 8 bases are a match to TRBD1. The CDR3 totals 17 residues. With 6 bases clipped from V and 6 bases from J, the junction kept 19 bases outside the gene matches. Per the germline V gene, CDR1 is SGHRS and CDR2 is YFSETQ. The CDR3 DNA reads as TGCGCCAGCAAACTGACAGCGCCCAGGGGGCAAAGTCATGGCTACACCTTC. Translation gives CASKLTAPRGQSHGYTF.

The CDR3: CSVARGLRETQYF. CDR3 nucleotides: TGCAGCGTTGCCAGGGGGCTTCGGGAGACCCAGTACTTC. The J gene is TRBJ2-5, the V gene TRBV29-1; 8 positions agree with TRBD1. The CDR3 spans 13 residues. Germline-derived CDR1 and CDR2 are SQVTM and ANQGSEA. Trimming at V came to 4 bases and at J to 5 bases, leaving 6 bases not matched to a gene.

This clone was counted a few times. The same CDR3 can be traced to other DNA sequences in this sample. This chain links TRBV27 with TRBJ1-1; weak D call: TRBD1 (5 bases). V lost 8 bases to trimming and J lost 5 bases, with 15 bases between them. The germline gives CDR1 MNHEY, CDR2 SMNVEV (reference sequence). The CDR3 runs to 13 residues. CDR3 DNA: TGTGCCAGCTCCCTCCTGCGGGGGACTGAAGCTTTCTTT. This translates into CASSLLRGTEAFF.

This chain uses TRBV6-1 with TRBJ2-3; 12 positions agree with TRBD1. This CDR3 is built from 15 residues. Looked up from germline, CDR1 is MNHNS and CDR2 is SASEGT. J lost 1 base, V lost 5 bases, and 1 base had no gene match. The DNA for the CDR3 is TGTGCCAGCAGTCGGGACAGGGGGCGCACAGATACGCAGTATTTT. It codes for CASSRDRGRTDTQYF.

This chain links TRBV21-1 with TRBJ1-3. TRBV21-1 is tagged as a pseudogene. The CDR3 is made up of 16 amino acids. CDR3 bases: TGTGCCAGCAGCAAAGGGGTCCTGAGCTCTGGAAACACCATATATTTT. This codes for CASSKGVLSSGNTIYF.

The chain carries TRBV29-1 and TRBJ1-1; D call uncertain. The CDR3 extends over 13 amino acids. V dropped 4 bases and J dropped 1 base, with 10 bases sitting between them. The V gene's germline CDR1 is SQVTM and CDR2 ANQGSEA. In DNA form, the CDR3 reads TGCAGCGTTGCTCTCAGGTCGAACACTGAAGCTTTCTTT. It translates to CSVALRSNTEAFF.

The J gene is TRBJ1-1, the V gene TRBV28; D perhaps matches TRBD1 (5 bases). Trimming took off 4 bases at V and 5 bases at J, with 8 bases between the two ends. Germline V lookup: CDR1 MDHEN, CDR2 SYDVKM. There are 12 residues in the CDR3. The DNA for the CDR3 is TGTGCCAGCAGTTGGTGGGGGACTGAAGCTTTCTTT. As protein: CASSWWGTEAFF.

The chain joins TRBV28 to TRBJ1-2, with D unclear. Germline V CDR1 and CDR2: MDHEN, SYDVKM. Trimming left V 5 bases short and J 4 bases short, with 11 bases between. This CDR3 has 13 residues. The CDR3 coding sequence is TGTGCCAGCAGTCCTCGGGATTCCTATGGCTACACCTTC. Protein sequence: CASSPRDSYGYTF.

The chain combines TRBV18 with TRBJ2-7; 11 nucleotides match TRBD2. Per the germline V gene, CDR1 is KGHSH and CDR2 is LQKENI. J lost 2 bases, V lost 2 bases, and 5 bases had no gene match. CDR3 length equals 16 residues. The DNA of the CDR3 is TGTGCCAGCTCACCAGCTAGCGGGAGGAGGCCCTACGAGCAGTACTTC. Translation gives CASSPASGRRPYEQYF.

The chain uses TRBV4-2 and TRBJ2-5; 7 nucleotides line up with TRBD1. Germline loops: CDR1 LGHNA, CDR2 YNFKEQ. The CDR3 runs to 15 residues. The trim removed 4 bases at V and 6 bases at J, leaving 11 bases unmatched. CDR3 residues: CASSPQTGTLQTQYF. DNA of the CDR3: TGTGCCAGCAGCCCCCAGACAGGGACGTTACAGACCCAGTACTTC.

The V gene is TRBV5-4, the J gene TRBJ2-2; 7 nucleotides match TRBD2. This CDR3 contains 16 residues. J was trimmed by 1 base and V by 0 bases; bases with no gene match: 3. CDR1 is SGHNT and CDR2 is YYREEE in the germline V gene (reference sequence). The CDR3 protein is CASSLGGGRNTGELFF. CDR3 nucleotides: TGTGCCAGCAGCTTGGGGGGCGGGAGGAACACCGGGGAGCTGTTTTTT. The full variable domain, in which reference TRBV5-4 and TRBJ2-2 provide the parts outside the CDR3, is ETGVTQSPTHLIKTRGQQVTLRCSSQSGHNTVSWYQQALGQGPQFIFQYYREEENGRGNFPPRFSGLQFPNYSSELNVNALELDDSALYLCASSLGGGRNTGELFFGEGSRLTVL.

V and J are TRBV6-5 and TRBJ1-6; D uncertain. This CDR3 is built from 15 residues. V lost 5 bases and J 9 bases, leaving 17 bases between the germline ends. Per germline, CDR1 MNHEY and CDR2 SVGAGI. DNA for the CDR3: TGTGCCAGCAGTGCCCCCCGGGGTAGCTCTTCACCCCTCCACTTT. It is translated as CASSAPRGSSSPLHF.

J is TRBJ2-1 and V is TRBV10-1; TRBD2 matches 11 bases. Germline values: CDR1 WNHNN, CDR2 SYGVQD (reference sequence). This CDR3 comprises 17 residues. The junction had 7 bases not matched to a gene; V was cut back by 4 bases and J by 2 bases. The chain's CDR3 is CASSGLAGGSAYNEQFF. The CDR3 DNA reads as TGCGCCAGCAGTGGGCTAGCGGGAGGAAGCGCCTACAATGAGCAGTTCTTC.

The J gene is TRBJ2-1, the V gene TRBV28; 8 bases align to TRBD2. CDR3 length equals 16 residues. Germline V gives CDR1 MDHEN, CDR2 SYDVKM. The trim removed 6 bases at V and 5 bases at J, leaving 12 bases unmatched. The CDR3 spells CASSRGTRGWDNEQFF. CDR3 nucleotide sequence: TGTGCCAGCAGCCGGGGGACTAGAGGCTGGGACAATGAGCAGTTCTTC.

The chain is built from TRBV4-1 and TRBJ1-2, with D perhaps matching TRBD1 (6 bases). Germline CDR1 MGHRA, CDR2 YSYEKL. V lost 2 bases and J 3 bases, leaving 22 bases between the germline ends. The CDR3 length is 18 residues. The DNA of the CDR3 is TGCGCCAGCAGCCAAAGGGATTCACAGGGCGCCTGGGACTATGGCTACACCTTC. It is translated as CASSQRDSQGAWDYGYTF.

The chain couples TRBV7-9 to TRBJ2-1, with 7 bases lining up with TRBD1. The CDR3 has 14 residues. V trimming: 1 base; J trimming: 10 bases; junction bases outside the gene matches: 7. The germline CDR1 and CDR2 sequences are SEHNR and FQNEAQ (reference sequence). The CDR3: CASSLVLTGDEQFF. The CDR3 DNA sequence: TGTGCCAGCAGCTTAGTGTTAACAGGGGACGAGCAGTTCTTC.

The V gene is TRBV5-1, the J gene TRBJ1-4; no firm D call. V lost 3 bases to trimming and J lost 7 bases, with 19 bases between them. CDR3 length: 16 residues. The V gene's germline CDR1 is SGHRS and CDR2 YFSETQ. Here the CDR3 DNA reads TGCGCCAGCAGCTCTATTACGGGGTTGAGGGTTGAAAAACTGTTTTTT. The encoded protein is CASSSITGLRVEKLFF.